This T cell receptor (beta chain) was sequenced in a study of spatial heterogeneity in lung cancer. Study information: Consistently, beta-chain sequences turned up in larger numbers than alpha-chain sequences did.

Stated time point: sample taken at primary tumor resection. Unsorted whole RNA of tumor, nontumor lung or frozen PBMC was sequenced. 72 TRACERx patients with early, untreated non-small cell lung cancer donated samples. MiXCR, run by TCRdb on the 5' RACE reads, gives a single entry per CDR3 protein. Among tens of thousands of distinct CDR3 sequences listed, roughly 7% were seen once. Study-wide results and limits: At tumor resection, ubiquitous expanded TCRs were detected in blood more often than later.

This CDR3 is built from 17 residues. Germline CDR1 is MGHRA and CDR2 is YSYEKL. The V and J ends lost 1 base and 4 bases, in that order; junction bases with no gene match: 11. This clonotype was counted at least ten times. Its target is unknown. The sequence derives from a female donor with early-stage non-small cell lung cancer. The source material was PBMCs, sampled at surgery. The gene calls are TRBV4-1 and TRBJ2-3, with 7 bases identical to TRBD2. CDR3 DNA sequence: TGCGCCAGCAGCCAAGTCAGGCTGGGGGGGGTGGCAGATACGCAGTATTTT. Protein sequence: CASSQVRLGGVADTQYF.